The 18 T cell receptor beta chains below all came from one sample that was sequenced in a study of blood T cell repertoires in COVID-19 (dated by TCRdb to the early 2020s). The library was obtained by the immunoSEQ multiplex PCR assay. TCRdb stores this immuneACCESS table with in-frame sequences only. Part of the clones is absent; in the studies checked, under half of the shortfall reflects unresolved V genes, and no reason is known for the rest. The sample profile shows roughly 55,000 clones; approximately 80% of them were found once. About 16% of the sample belongs to the ten largest clones. Sequenced material: peripheral blood. Source of these receptors: a human donor with active or convalescent COVID-19. The donor label of this sample is uncertain.

The rearrangement joins TRBV3-1 (or the pseudogene TRBV3-2) to TRBJ1-4, with D unresolved. This CDR3 comprises 15 residues. V lost 0 bases to trimming and J lost 5 bases, with 10 bases between them. Germline lookup yields CDR1 LGHDT and CDR2 YNNKEL (reference sequence). CDR3 loop: CASSQDRRHNEKLFF. As DNA, the CDR3 is TGTGCCAGCAGCCAAGATCGACGACACAATGAAAAACTGTTTTTT.

The chain employs TRBV2 and TRBJ1-6; D gene unclear. V was shortened by 3 bases and J by 6 bases, with 12 bases between the two germline ends. The germline gives CDR1 SNHLY, CDR2 FYNNEI. This CDR3 has 15 residues. Written as DNA, the CDR3 is TGTGCCAGCAGTGATCAGGTTACGATTAATTCACCCCTCCACTTT. Amino acids: CASSDQVTINSPLHF.

This clone was seen once. The chain links TRBV6-5 to TRBJ1-1, with D possibly being TRBD1 (5 bases). The V and J ends lost 7 bases and 0 bases respectively, with 15 bases between them. Germline CDR1 reads MNHEY; CDR2 reads SVGAGI. This CDR3 is built from 15 residues. The CDR3 reads CASNRGDALNTEAFF. CDR3 coding DNA: TGTGCCAGCAACCGGGGGGATGCCCTGAACACTGAAGCTTTCTTT.

V is TRBV3-1 (or the pseudogene TRBV3-2) and J is TRBJ2-2; 7 bases fit TRBD2. Trimming removed 0 bases from V and 7 bases from J; junction bases left unmatched: 5. Germline V gene data show CDR1 as LGHDT and CDR2 as YNNKEL (reference sequence). The CDR3 length is 15 residues. As DNA, the CDR3 is TGTGCCAGCAGCCAAGATCCTAGCGGTCTCGGGGAGCTGTTTTTT. Amino acids: CASSQDPSGLGELFF.

The genes are TRBV7-2 and TRBJ2-1; 8 positions agree with TRBD2. CDR3 size: 17 residues. The germline V gene encodes CDR1 SGHTA and CDR2 FQGNSA. V dropped 1 base and J dropped 4; count of bases not matched to a gene: 9. CDR3 in amino acids: CASSLGLLADAYNEQFF. In DNA form, the CDR3 reads TGTGCCAGCAGCTTAGGGCTACTAGCGGATGCTTACAATGAGCAGTTCTTC.

In DNA, the CDR3 is TGTGCCAGCAGCCTCATGACAGGGACAAGCAATCAGCCCCAGCATTTT. Translation: CASSLMTGTSNQPQHF. The V and J genes are TRBV7-2 and TRBJ1-5; 7 nucleotides line up with TRBD1. Germline V gene sequence: CDR1 SGHTA, CDR2 FQGNSA. CDR3 length: 16 amino acids. V lost 5 bases, J lost 1 base, and 8 bases stayed unmatched.

V and J are TRBV5-1 and TRBJ2-3, with 7 bases matching TRBD1. Germline trimming cut 4 bases from V and 0 bases from J; bases unmatched to any gene: 5. This CDR3 region has 15 residues. Germline CDR1 reads SGHRS; CDR2 reads YFSETQ. CDR3 coding DNA: TGCGCCAGCAGCCCAGGGACAGCAAGCACAGATACGCAGTATTTT. It yields the protein CASSPGTASTDTQYF.

The CDR3 nucleotides are TGTGCCAGCACTACCGTCGGGGATTACAATGAGCAGTTCTTC. The encoded protein is CASTTVGDYNEQFF. The chain carries TRBV5-4 and TRBJ2-1; D perhaps matches TRBD2 (5 bases). This CDR3 contains 14 residues. V lost 6 bases, J lost 4 bases, and 14 bases lay in between. Germline assignment: CDR1 SGHNT and CDR2 YYREEE (reference sequence).

The chain links TRBV19 to TRBJ1-2; 8 bases are shared with TRBD1. There are 13 residues in the CDR3. After removal of 8 bases from V and 5 bases from J, the junction contained 7 bases not matched to a gene. Per germline, CDR1 LNHDA and CDR2 SQIVND (reference sequence). The DNA of the CDR3 is TGTGCCAGTGCGAGGGACAGGTTATATGGCTACACCTTC. This encodes CASARDRLYGYTF.

The chain carries TRBV6-6 and TRBJ1-3; D unresolved. The CDR3 is made up of 13 amino acids. In germline, CDR1 is MNHNY, CDR2 SVGAGI (reference sequence). Trimming cost V 5 bases and J 6 bases, with 11 bases left between them. Written as DNA, the CDR3 is TGTGCCAGCAGTAAGCACGGGGAAAACACCATATATTTT. Protein sequence: CASSKHGENTIYF.

The chain links TRBV7-8 to TRBJ2-2; 11 bases line up with TRBD1. Germline V gene data show CDR1 as SGHVS and CDR2 as FQNEAQ. The V segment lost 5 bases and the J segment 6 bases; nucleotides outside the gene matches: 5. This CDR3 comprises 15 residues. The CDR3 nucleotides read TGTGCCAGCAGCCAACGGACAGGGGGCCCCGGGGAGCTGTTTTTT. Protein sequence: CASSQRTGGPGELFF.

CDR3 amino acids: CASSFAGDSGNTIYF. DNA for the CDR3: TGCGCCAGCAGCTTTGCCGGAGACTCTGGAAACACCATATATTTT. The chain employs TRBV5-1 and TRBJ1-3; D is unresolved. Trimming cost V 2 bases and J 0 bases, with 9 bases left between them. In germline, CDR1 is SGHRS, CDR2 YFSETQ. The length of the CDR3 is 15 residues.

The J gene is TRBJ2-1, the V gene TRBV7-8; TRBD1 matches at 8 bases. Trimming removed 5 bases from V and 10 bases from J; junction bases left unmatched: 16. The CDR3 contains 16 residues. Germline V CDR1 and CDR2: SGHVS, FQNEAQ. CDR3 bases: TGTGCCAGCAGCCCCGTAAGACAGGGGACGCTCGTGGAGCAGTTCTTC. Amino acids: CASSPVRQGTLVEQFF.

The chain carries TRBV28 and TRBJ1-2; TRBD1 might be the D (5 bases). The CDR3 is made up of 11 amino acids. Germline lookup yields CDR1 MDHEN and CDR2 SYDVKM. V was clipped by 5 bases and J by 11 bases, with 12 bases between them. For the CDR3, the DNA is TGTGCCAGCAGTCGTACAGGCGGATACACCTTC. Translated, it gives CASSRTGGYTF.

The V call is TRBV5-6, the J call TRBJ2-6; possible D gene TRBD2, 6 bases. Trimming cost V 7 bases and J 2 bases, with 16 bases left between them. CDR1 and CDR2 from the germline V gene are SGHDT and YYEEEE. The CDR3 contains 16 residues. CDR3 loop: CASHRGGKAGANVLTF. In DNA form, the CDR3 reads TGTGCCAGCCACCGGGGCGGGAAGGCTGGGGCCAACGTCCTGACTTTC.

The rearrangement uses TRBV24-1 and TRBJ2-1, with D tentatively TRBD1 (6 bases). V was clipped by 9 bases and J by 5 bases, with 25 bases between them. Germline V gives CDR1 KGHDR, CDR2 SFDVKD. The CDR3 consists of 17 residues. The CDR3 here is CATGKGERERIHNEQFF. The CDR3 DNA reads as TGTGCCACCGGTAAGGGGGAGCGAGAACGGATACACAATGAGCAGTTCTTC.

The rearrangement uses TRBV24-1 and TRBJ2-5; 8 nucleotides agree with TRBD2. This CDR3 region has 15 residues. Trimming removed 4 bases from V and 4 bases from J; junction bases left unmatched: 7. The germline V gene encodes CDR1 KGHDR and CDR2 SFDVKD. Written as DNA, the CDR3 is TGTGCCACCAGTGAGGACCTCGGGGGGGGAGAGACCCAGTACTTC. It is translated as CATSEDLGGGETQYF.

CDR3 coding DNA: TGTGCCAGCCGGGGTAGCGGCACAGATACGCAGTATTTT. It yields the protein CASRGSGTDTQYF. The chain recombines TRBV28 with TRBJ2-3, with a tentative D call TRBD2 (5 bases). The CDR3 is made up of 13 amino acids. Trimming stripped 8 bases from V and 1 base from J, with 10 bases between. Germline CDR1 MDHEN, CDR2 SYDVKM.